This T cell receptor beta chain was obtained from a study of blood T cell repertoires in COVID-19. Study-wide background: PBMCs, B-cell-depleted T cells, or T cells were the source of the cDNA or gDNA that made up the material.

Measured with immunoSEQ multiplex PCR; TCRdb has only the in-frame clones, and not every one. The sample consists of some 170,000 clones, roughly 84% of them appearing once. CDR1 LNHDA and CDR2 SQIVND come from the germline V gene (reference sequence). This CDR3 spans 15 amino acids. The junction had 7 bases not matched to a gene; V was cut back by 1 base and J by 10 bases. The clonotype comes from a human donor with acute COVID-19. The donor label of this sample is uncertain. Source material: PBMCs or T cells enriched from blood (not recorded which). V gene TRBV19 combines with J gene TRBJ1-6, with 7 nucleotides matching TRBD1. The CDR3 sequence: CASSIAIEGQSPLHF. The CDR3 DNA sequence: TGTGCCAGTAGTATAGCTATCGAGGGACAGTCACCCCTCCACTTT.